This entry lists 30 T cell receptor beta chains sequenced from one sample in a study of beta chain features in type 1 diabetes. The study reverse transcribed the entire isolated RNA, so it sequenced expressed TCRB transcripts. Repertoires were generated with immunoSEQ multiplex PCR, while TCRdb's copy carries only in-frame clones and drops some. The sample records around 340,000 clones, around a fifth being singletons. The source material was naive CD4+ T cells from blood. The receptors were gathered from a woman aged 18-35 years in good health.

This clone was observed a handful of times. This chain connects TRBV7-2 to TRBJ2-5, with a tentative D call TRBD1 (6 bases). From germline, CDR1 is SGHTA and CDR2 FQGNSA. Trimming left V 1 base short and J 5 bases short, with 14 bases between. The CDR3 runs to 15 residues. The CDR3 loop reads CASSLVGGARETQYF. CDR3 coding DNA: TGTGCCAGCAGCTTAGTAGGGGGTGCACGGGAGACCCAGTACTTC.

The rearrangement links TRBV19 to TRBJ2-1; TRBD2 is a possible D gene (6 bases). This CDR3 is 15 amino acids long. V lost 5 bases and J 4 bases, leaving 15 bases between the germline ends. From germline, CDR1 is LNHDA and CDR2 SQIVND (reference sequence). The CDR3, as DNA: TGTGCCAGTAGTCCCCAAGGACTAAGTTACAATGAGCAGTTCTTC. This gives the protein CASSPQGLSYNEQFF.

The CDR3 sequence: CASSQDPQGAYTDTQYF. The CDR3, as DNA: TGTGCCAGCAGCCAAGATCCACAGGGGGCCTACACAGATACGCAGTATTTT. The rearrangement joins TRBV4-2 to TRBJ2-3, with 9 bases identical to TRBD1. Germline V gives CDR1 LGHNA, CDR2 YNFKEQ. This CDR3 is built from 17 residues. V trimming: 0 bases; J trimming: 2 bases; junction bases outside the gene matches: 6.

In its sample, this clone was seen once. The genes are TRBV4-1 and TRBJ1-5; 8 bases align to TRBD1. The CDR3 is made up of 17 amino acids. The ends lost 4 bases at V and 7 bases at J; junction bases unmatched: 15. From germline, CDR1 is MGHRA and CDR2 YSYEKL. The CDR3 DNA reads TGCGCCAGCAGCCTTCTTAGTCCAGGGGGCGAGGGACAGCCCCAGCATTTT. Protein: CASSLLSPGGEGQPQHF.

The V call is TRBV5-4, the J call TRBJ2-1; no clear D gene. This CDR3 comprises 13 residues. Trimming took off 3 bases at V and 1 base at J, with 5 bases between the two ends. The germline V gene has CDR1 SGHNT and CDR2 YYREEE (reference sequence). Written as DNA, the CDR3 is TGTGCCAGCAGCTCGGAGTCCTACAATGAGCAGTTCTTC. It encodes CASSSESYNEQFF.

A few counts support this clone. The chain couples TRBV11-2 to TRBJ2-1, with D possibly being TRBD2 (5 bases). V shed 5 bases and J shed 6 bases, with 11 bases lying between them. CDR1 SGHAT and CDR2 FQNNGV come from the germline V gene. The CDR3 covers 13 residues. CDR3 loop: CASSLTRVNEQFF. For the CDR3, the DNA is TGTGCCAGCAGCCTCACTAGAGTCAATGAGCAGTTCTTC.

This clone came up a few times. This rearrangement joins TRBV6-5 to TRBJ2-3; tentative D call: TRBD2 (6 bases). This CDR3 region has 16 residues. The germline CDR1 and CDR2 sequences are MNHEY and SVGAGI. The germline V and J ends were trimmed by 2 bases and 1 base, with 13 bases remaining between them. The CDR3 reads CASSYDPGAGTDTQYF. In nucleotides, the CDR3 is TGTGCCAGCAGTTACGATCCGGGAGCGGGCACAGATACGCAGTATTTT.

The chain recombines TRBV5-1 with TRBJ1-2; 8 bases are shared with TRBD1. CDR1 and CDR2 (germline): SGHRS, YFSETQ. The CDR3 consists of 15 residues. J gave up 6 bases and V 4 bases, and 11 bases lay outside the gene matches. The CDR3 coding sequence is TGCGCCAGCAGCCTCGACAGGGGCCAGACTAATGGCTACACCTTC. This codes for CASSLDRGQTNGYTF.

The chain links TRBV7-9 to TRBJ2-1; 7 nucleotides agree with TRBD2. The J segment lost 1 base and the V segment lost 3 bases, leaving 6 bases of the junction unmatched. The CDR3 length is 16 residues. Germline V CDR1 and CDR2: SEHNR, FQNEAQ (reference sequence). CDR3 DNA: TGTGCCAGCAGCTTCAAGGGCGGGAGTTCCTACAATGAGCAGTTCTTC. Protein product: CASSFKGGSSYNEQFF.

This clone was seen a few times. The gene calls are TRBV6-1 and TRBJ2-3; D is perhaps TRBD2 (5 bases). The germline V and J ends were trimmed by 2 bases and 6 bases, with 12 bases remaining between them. The CDR3 runs to 14 residues. In germline, CDR1 is MNHNS, CDR2 SASEGT. CDR3 protein: CASSETGGWDTQYF. CDR3 sequence (DNA): TGTGCCAGCAGTGAAACTGGAGGTTGGGATACGCAGTATTTT.

This clone came up a few times. In DNA, the CDR3 is TGCAGCGTTGAAGACCCGACAGGGACCTACGAGCAGTACTTC. Amino acid sequence: CSVEDPTGTYEQYF. The genes are TRBV29-1 and TRBJ2-7, with 7 positions matching TRBD1. Trimming took 0 bases from V and 2 from J; bases not matched to a gene: 4. This CDR3 is built from 14 residues. Germline V gene data show CDR1 as SQVTM and CDR2 as ANQGSEA.

This clone was seen more than once but under ten times. J is TRBJ1-5 and V is TRBV7-2; D gene unclear. CDR3 length equals 14 residues. Germline values: CDR1 SGHTA, CDR2 FQGNSA. Trimming took 5 bases from V and 4 from J, leaving 12 bases between them. CDR3 coding DNA: TGTGCCAGCAGCACATGGGAGGGAAATCAGCCCCAGCATTTT. Encoded protein: CASSTWEGNQPQHF. The whole variable domain, filled in from reference TRBV7-2 and TRBJ1-5, reads GAGVSQSPSNKVTEKGKDVELRCDPISGHTALYWYRQSLGQGLEFLIYFQGNSAPDKSGLPSDRFSAERTGGSVSTLTIQRTQQEDSAVYLCASSTWEGNQPQHFGDGTRLSIL.

This clone was found a few times. V is TRBV10-3 and J is TRBJ1-2; 7 bases fit TRBD1. CDR1 ENHRY and CDR2 SYGVKD come from the germline V gene. The CDR3 runs 12 residues. Germline trimming cut 6 bases from V and 4 bases from J; bases unmatched to any gene: 2. CDR3 nucleotides: TGTGCCATCAGACAGGGGACCTATGGCTACACCTTC. This gives the protein CAIRQGTYGYTF.

J is TRBJ2-6 and V is TRBV19; D is perhaps TRBD1 (5 bases). The CDR3 spans 17 residues. CDR1 and CDR2 (germline): LNHDA, SQIVND (reference sequence). V was pared by 5 bases and J by 4 bases, with 18 bases between. Written as DNA, the CDR3 is TGTGCCAGTAGTCCGCAGGGTGGATTATCAGGGGCCAACGTCCTGACTTTC. Amino acid sequence: CASSPQGGLSGANVLTF. The full variable domain, with the rest looked up from reference TRBV19 and TRBJ2-6, is DGGITQSPKYLFRKEGQNVTLSCEQNLNHDAMYWYRQDPGQGLRLIYYSQIVNDFQKGDIAEGYSVSREKKESFPLTVTSAQKNPTAFYLCASSPQGGLSGANVLTFGAGSRLTVL.

The chain employs TRBV30 and TRBJ1-4; TRBD1 might be the D (5 bases). Germline CDR1 reads GTSNPN; CDR2 reads SVGIG (reference sequence). The CDR3 is made up of 11 amino acids. V shed 5 bases and J shed 5 bases, with 6 bases lying between them. The CDR3 sequence: CAWDRNEKLFF. In nucleotides, the CDR3 is TGTGCCTGGGACAGAAATGAAAAACTGTTTTTT.

This clone was picked up a small number of times. The V gene is TRBV4-1, the J gene TRBJ2-1; possible D gene TRBD1, 5 bases. The CDR3 totals 18 residues. Trimming took off 1 base at V and 3 bases at J, with 19 bases between the two ends. The germline V gene has CDR1 MGHRA and CDR2 YSYEKL. The CDR3 DNA is TGCGCCAGCAGCCAAGGCCGCGCTGCAGGGTCTTTCTACAATGAGCAGTTCTTC. This encodes CASSQGRAAGSFYNEQFF.

The J gene is TRBJ1-1, the V gene TRBV5-1; D unresolved. The germline V gene encodes CDR1 SGHRS and CDR2 YFSETQ. CDR3 size: 12 residues. Deletions cut 0 bases from V and 3 bases from J, with 3 bases between. The DNA of the CDR3 is TGCGCCAGCAGCTTGGCAGACACTGAAGCTTTCTTT. Translation gives CASSLADTEAFF. Complete variable domain (other parts from reference TRBV5-1 and TRBJ1-1): KAGVTQTPRYLIKTRGQQVTLSCSPISGHRSVSWYQQTPGQGLQFLFEYFSETQRNKGNFPGRFSGRQFSNSRSEMNVSTLELGDSALYLCASSLADTEAFFGQGTRLTVV.

The rearrangement joins TRBV11-3 to TRBJ2-1, with 10 bases matching TRBD2. V lost 6 bases to trimming and J lost 5 bases; unmatched junction nucleotides: 4. CDR1 is SGHNT and CDR2 is YENEEA in the germline V gene. The length of the CDR3 is 14 residues. The CDR3 DNA is TGTGCCAGCAGAGGACTAGCGGTGGACAATGAGCAGTTCTTC. It translates to CASRGLAVDNEQFF.

The chain uses TRBV30 and TRBJ1-2; 7 positions agree with TRBD1. The CDR3 covers 15 residues. V shed 0 bases, J shed 8 bases, and the junction held 12 bases outside the gene matches. The germline gives CDR1 GTSNPN, CDR2 SVGIG (reference sequence). This chain's CDR3 is CAWSVLNGGQRGYTF. The CDR3 coding sequence is TGTGCCTGGAGTGTACTAAATGGGGGACAGCGAGGCTACACCTTC.

The rearrangement joins TRBV10-3 to TRBJ2-5, with D possibly being TRBD2 (6 bases). This CDR3 is built from 16 residues. CDR1 is ENHRY, CDR2 SYGVKD, per germline. V was trimmed by 1 base and J by 2 bases, leaving 14 bases between them. Here the CDR3 DNA reads TGTGCCATCAGTGAGTTTACTGGCGGGACTCAAGAGACCCAGTACTTC. This codes for CAISEFTGGTQETQYF.

This clone was picked up a small number of times. The sample contains more than one DNA sequence encoding this CDR3. The DNA for the CDR3 is TGCGCCAGCAGCTTGGGTCAGGGGGCGAGGGAGACCCAGTACTTC. It yields the protein CASSLGQGARETQYF. The rearrangement uses TRBV5-1 and TRBJ2-5; TRBD1 agrees at 8 bases. J was trimmed by 5 bases and V by 0 bases; bases with no gene match: 6. Per the germline V gene, CDR1 is SGHRS and CDR2 is YFSETQ. The length of the CDR3 is 15 residues. Using reference TRBV5-1 and TRBJ2-5 for the parts outside the CDR3, the full variable domain is KAGVTQTPRYLIKTRGQQVTLSCSPISGHRSVSWYQQTPGQGLQFLFEYFSETQRNKGNFPGRFSGRQFSNSRSEMNVSTLELGDSALYLCASSLGQGARETQYFGPGTRLLVL.

This clone was seen a few times. The chain is built from TRBV2 and TRBJ1-1, with D unclear. The germline V gene has CDR1 SNHLY and CDR2 FYNNEI. The CDR3 runs to 11 residues. With 11 bases removed from V and 7 bases from J, the gap between germline ends came to 14 bases. The CDR3 reads CAGGADGEAFF. In DNA form, the CDR3 reads TGTGCCGGAGGCGCGGATGGTGAAGCTTTCTTT.

The rearrangement links TRBV7-9 to TRBJ1-2, with unresolved D. CDR3 length: 11 amino acids. V dropped 5 bases and J dropped 4 bases, with 5 bases sitting between them. CDR1 is SEHNR, CDR2 FQNEAQ, per germline (reference sequence). The CDR3 nucleotides read TGTGCCAGCAGCCCCATCTATGGCTACACCTTC. It codes for CASSPIYGYTF.

This clone has just a few counts. This chain joins TRBV18 and TRBJ2-7; D unresolved. Germline V lookup: CDR1 KGHSH, CDR2 LQKENI. This CDR3 spans 12 amino acids. Between the trimmed V and J ends, which lost 1 base and 6 bases, there was a span of 7 bases. CDR3 DNA: TGTGCCAGCTCACCACTGACGGGCGAGCAGTACTTC. Its translation is CASSPLTGEQYF.

CDR3 sequence (DNA): TGTGCCAGCAGGGACAGCCATGAAGCTTTCTTT. Protein: CASRDSHEAFF. The gene calls are TRBV6-5 and TRBJ1-1; a possible D gene is TRBD1 (6 bases). Trimming took off 6 bases at V and 7 bases at J, with 9 bases between the two ends. CDR3 length: 11 amino acids. Germline CDR1 reads MNHEY; CDR2 reads SVGAGI.

A few counts support this clone. This chain links TRBV16 with TRBJ1-4; TRBD1 matches 7 bases. V was clipped by 5 bases and J by 8 bases; unmatched bases: 8. CDR3 length equals 14 residues. In germline, CDR1 is KGHSY, CDR2 FQNENV. The CDR3 is CASSYFQGEEKLFF. CDR3 bases: TGTGCCAGCAGCTATTTTCAGGGGGAGGAAAAACTGTTTTTT.

The rearrangement links TRBV9 to TRBJ2-3; 8 bases line up with TRBD2. V trimming: 0 bases; J trimming: 0 bases; junction bases outside the gene matches: 6. Germline CDR1 SGDLS, CDR2 YYNGEE. CDR3 size: 17 residues. The CDR3 nucleotides read TGTGCCAGCAGCGTAGGGTTCAGCGGGGGTAGCACAGATACGCAGTATTTT. Residues: CASSVGFSGGSTDTQYF.

This chain uses TRBV7-2 with TRBJ2-7; D might be TRBD2 (5 bases). In germline, CDR1 is SGHTA, CDR2 FQGNSA. Trimming removed 4 bases at V and 3 bases at J, with 13 bases between. The CDR3 is made up of 14 amino acids. The CDR3 spells CASSSDGGFYEQYF. In nucleotides, the CDR3 is TGTGCCAGCAGCTCGGACGGAGGATTCTACGAGCAGTACTTC.

V usage is TRBV28 and J usage is TRBJ1-1; D might be TRBD1 (6 bases). This CDR3 has 12 residues. Trimming took off 6 bases at V and 5 bases at J, with 10 bases between the two ends. Germline-derived CDR1 and CDR2 are MDHEN and SYDVKM. DNA of the CDR3: TGTGCCAGCAGACTACAGGGTACTGAAGCTTTCTTT. Amino acid sequence: CASRLQGTEAFF.

The table lists this clone with a few counts. The chain recombines TRBV6-1 with TRBJ2-7, with 11 bases aligning to TRBD2. J lost 2 bases, V lost 4 bases, and 4 bases had no gene match. Germline values: CDR1 MNHNS, CDR2 SASEGT. This CDR3 spans 15 amino acids. The CDR3: CASSVGTSGPYEQYF. The CDR3, as DNA: TGTGCCAGCAGTGTGGGGACTAGCGGTCCCTACGAGCAGTACTTC.